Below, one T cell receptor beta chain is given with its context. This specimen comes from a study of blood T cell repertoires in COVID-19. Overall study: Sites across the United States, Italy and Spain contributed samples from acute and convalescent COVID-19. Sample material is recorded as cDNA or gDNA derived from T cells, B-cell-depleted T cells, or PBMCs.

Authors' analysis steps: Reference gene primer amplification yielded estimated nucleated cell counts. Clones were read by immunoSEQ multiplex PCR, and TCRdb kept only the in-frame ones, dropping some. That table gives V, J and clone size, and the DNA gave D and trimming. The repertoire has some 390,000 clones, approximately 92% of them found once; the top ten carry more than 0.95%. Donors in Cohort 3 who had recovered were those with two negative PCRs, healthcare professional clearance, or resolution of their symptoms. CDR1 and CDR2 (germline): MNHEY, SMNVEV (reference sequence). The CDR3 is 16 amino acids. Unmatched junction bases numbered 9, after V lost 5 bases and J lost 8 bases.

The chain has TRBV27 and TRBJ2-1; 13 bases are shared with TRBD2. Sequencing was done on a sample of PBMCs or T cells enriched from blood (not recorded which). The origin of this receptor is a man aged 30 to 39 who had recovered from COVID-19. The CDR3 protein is CASSLLLAGGPHEQFF. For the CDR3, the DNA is TGTGCCAGCAGTCTGCTACTAGCGGGAGGGCCGCATGAGCAGTTCTTC.